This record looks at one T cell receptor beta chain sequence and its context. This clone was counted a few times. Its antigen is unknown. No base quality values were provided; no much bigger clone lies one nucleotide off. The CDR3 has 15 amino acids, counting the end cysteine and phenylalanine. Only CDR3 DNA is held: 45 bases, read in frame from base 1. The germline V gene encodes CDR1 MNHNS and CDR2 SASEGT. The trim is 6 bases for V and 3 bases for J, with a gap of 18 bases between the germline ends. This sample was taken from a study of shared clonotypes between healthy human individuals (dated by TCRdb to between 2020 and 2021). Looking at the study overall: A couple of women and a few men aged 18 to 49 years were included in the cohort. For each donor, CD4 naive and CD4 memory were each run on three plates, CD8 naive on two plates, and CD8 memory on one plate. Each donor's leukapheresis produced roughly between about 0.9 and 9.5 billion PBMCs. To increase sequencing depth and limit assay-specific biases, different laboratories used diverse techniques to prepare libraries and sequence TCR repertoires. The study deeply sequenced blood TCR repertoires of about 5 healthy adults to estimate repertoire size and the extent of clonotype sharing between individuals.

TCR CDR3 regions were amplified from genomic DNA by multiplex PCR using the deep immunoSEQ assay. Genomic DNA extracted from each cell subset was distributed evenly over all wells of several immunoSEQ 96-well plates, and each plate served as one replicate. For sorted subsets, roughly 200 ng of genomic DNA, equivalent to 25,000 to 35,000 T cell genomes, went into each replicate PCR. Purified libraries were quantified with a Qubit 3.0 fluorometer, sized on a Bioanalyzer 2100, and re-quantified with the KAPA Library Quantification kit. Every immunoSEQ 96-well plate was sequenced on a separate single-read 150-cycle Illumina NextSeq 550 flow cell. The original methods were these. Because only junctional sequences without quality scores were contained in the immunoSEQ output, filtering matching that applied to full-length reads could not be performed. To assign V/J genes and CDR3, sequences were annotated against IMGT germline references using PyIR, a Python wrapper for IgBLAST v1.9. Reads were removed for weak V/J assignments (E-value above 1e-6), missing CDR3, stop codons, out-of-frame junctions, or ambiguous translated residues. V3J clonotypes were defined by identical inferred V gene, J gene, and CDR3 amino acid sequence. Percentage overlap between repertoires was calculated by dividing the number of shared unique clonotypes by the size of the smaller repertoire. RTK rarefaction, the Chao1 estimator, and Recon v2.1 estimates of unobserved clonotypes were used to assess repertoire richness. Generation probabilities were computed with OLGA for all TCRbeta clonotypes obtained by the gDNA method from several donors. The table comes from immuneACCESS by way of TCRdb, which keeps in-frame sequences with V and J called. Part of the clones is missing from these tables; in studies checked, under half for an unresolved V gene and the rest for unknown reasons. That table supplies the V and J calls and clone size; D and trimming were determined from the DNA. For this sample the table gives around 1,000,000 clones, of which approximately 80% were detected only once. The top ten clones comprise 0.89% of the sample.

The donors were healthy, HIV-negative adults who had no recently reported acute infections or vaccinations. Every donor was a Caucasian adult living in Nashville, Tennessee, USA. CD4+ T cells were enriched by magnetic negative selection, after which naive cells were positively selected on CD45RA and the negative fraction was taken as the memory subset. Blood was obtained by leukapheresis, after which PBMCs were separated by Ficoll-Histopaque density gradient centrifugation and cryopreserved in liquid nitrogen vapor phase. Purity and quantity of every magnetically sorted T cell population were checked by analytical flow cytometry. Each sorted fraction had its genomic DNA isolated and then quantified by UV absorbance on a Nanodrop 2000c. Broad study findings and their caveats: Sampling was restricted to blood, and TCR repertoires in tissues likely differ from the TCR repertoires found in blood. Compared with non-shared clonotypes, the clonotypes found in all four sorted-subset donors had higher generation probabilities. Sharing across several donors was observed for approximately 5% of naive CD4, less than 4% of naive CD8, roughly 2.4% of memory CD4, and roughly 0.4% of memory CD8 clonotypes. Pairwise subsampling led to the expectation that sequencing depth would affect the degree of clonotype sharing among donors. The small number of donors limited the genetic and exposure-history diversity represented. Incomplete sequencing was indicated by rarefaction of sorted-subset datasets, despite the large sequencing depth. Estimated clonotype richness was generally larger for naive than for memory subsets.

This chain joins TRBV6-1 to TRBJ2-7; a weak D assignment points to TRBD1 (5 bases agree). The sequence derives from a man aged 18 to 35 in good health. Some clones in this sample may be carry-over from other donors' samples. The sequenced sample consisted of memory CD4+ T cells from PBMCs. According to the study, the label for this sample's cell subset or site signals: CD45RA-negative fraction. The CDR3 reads CASSTGWTPLYEQYF. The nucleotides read TGTGCCAGCAGCACCGGCTGGACACCCCTCTACGAGCAGTACTTC.